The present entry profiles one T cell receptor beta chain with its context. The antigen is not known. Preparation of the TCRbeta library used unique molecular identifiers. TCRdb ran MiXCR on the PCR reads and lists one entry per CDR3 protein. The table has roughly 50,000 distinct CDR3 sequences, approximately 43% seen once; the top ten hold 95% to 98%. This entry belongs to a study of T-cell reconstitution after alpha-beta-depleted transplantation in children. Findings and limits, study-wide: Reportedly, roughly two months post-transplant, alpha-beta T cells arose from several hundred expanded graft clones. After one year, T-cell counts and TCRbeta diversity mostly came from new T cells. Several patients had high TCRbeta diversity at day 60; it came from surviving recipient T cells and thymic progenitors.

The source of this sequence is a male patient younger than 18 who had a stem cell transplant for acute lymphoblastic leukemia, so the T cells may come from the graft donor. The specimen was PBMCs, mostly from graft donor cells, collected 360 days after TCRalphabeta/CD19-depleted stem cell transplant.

The CDR3, as DNA: TGCGCCAGCAGCTTGGACAGGGTGAGGGGGTTGAATGAGCAGTTCTTC. Translating it yields CASSLDRVRGLNEQFF. This chain uses TRBV5-1 with TRBJ2-1; D may be TRBD1 (6 bases). V was trimmed by 0 bases and J by 7 bases, leaving 17 bases between them. The CDR3 runs 16 residues. Germline V CDR1 and CDR2: SGHRS, YFSETQ.